Listed below are T cell receptor beta chains from one sample, sequenced in a study of T-cell reconstitution after alpha-beta-depleted transplantation in children. TCRdb re-called the PCR reads with MiXCR, one entry per CDR3 protein. The profile shows fewer than 450,000 distinct CDR3 sequences, roughly 16% of them singletons. The sequencing here drew on PBMCs, mostly from graft donor cells, taken 360 days after TCRalphabeta/CD19-depleted stem cell transplant. The receptors originated from a male patient between 2 and 15 years old who had a stem cell transplant for acute lymphoblastic leukemia, so the T cells may come from the graft donor. Both conserved end residues are part of each CDR3. Fields, in order: clone size, D gene, V gene, J gene, CDR3 protein, CDR3 DNA. D genes are given only for firm matches. Clone size is not always given. Where it is, it says once, few, many or a class for expanded clones.

abundance: .; d_gene: TRBD1; v_gene: TRBV20-1; j_gene: TRBJ2-3; CDR3aa: CSARDLGQWDQTDTQYF; CDR3nt: TGCAGTGCTAGAGACCTGGGACAGTGGGATCAGACAGATACGCAGTATTTT
abundance: few; d_gene: .; v_gene: TRBV4-2; j_gene: TRBJ1-2; CDR3aa: CASSQGVRAYGYTF; CDR3nt: TGTGCCAGCAGCCAAGGGGTCAGGGCCTATGGCTACACCTTC
abundance: .; d_gene: .; v_gene: TRBV12-3/TRBV12-4; j_gene: TRBJ1-1; CDR3aa: CASSFQGTGVNTEAFF; CDR3nt: TGTGCCAGCAGTTTCCAGGGTACAGGCGTGAACACTGAAGCTTTCTTT
abundance: few; d_gene: .; v_gene: TRBV7-9; j_gene: TRBJ2-7; CDR3aa: CASSLGEIRSYEQYF; CDR3nt: TGTGCCAGCAGCTTAGGTGAGATCCGCTCCTACGAGCAGTACTTC
abundance: many; d_gene: TRBD2; v_gene: TRBV29-1; j_gene: TRBJ2-7; CDR3aa: CSATGLAGAYEQYF; CDR3nt: TGCAGCGCTACGGGACTAGCGGGAGCCTACGAGCAGTACTTC
abundance: few; d_gene: .; v_gene: TRBV20-1; j_gene: TRBJ1-1; CDR3aa: CSARRPSWTEAFF; CDR3nt: TGCAGTGCTAGAAGACCATCGTGGACTGAAGCTTTCTTT
abundance: .; d_gene: TRBD1; v_gene: TRBV28; j_gene: TRBJ1-5; CDR3aa: CASSWGPGQGLSRNQPQHF; CDR3nt: TGTGCCAGCAGTTGGGGCCCGGGACAGGGACTCTCGCGCAATCAGCCCCAGCATTTT
abundance: .; d_gene: TRBD2; v_gene: TRBV9; j_gene: TRBJ2-1; CDR3aa: CASSEPPLAGAGEQFF; CDR3nt: TGTGCCAGCAGCGAGCCTCCTCTAGCGGGAGCCGGTGAGCAGTTCTTC
abundance: .; d_gene: TRBD1; v_gene: TRBV20-1; j_gene: TRBJ2-1; CDR3aa: CSARDPTGGARNEQFF; CDR3nt: TGCAGTGCTAGAGATCCTACAGGGGGAGCTCGAAATGAGCAGTTCTTC
abundance: .; d_gene: TRBD1; v_gene: TRBV2; j_gene: TRBJ2-7; CDR3aa: CASRRTGLEQYF; CDR3nt: TGTGCCAGCAGACGGACAGGGTTGGAGCAGTACTTC